The rows below give T cell receptor beta chains drawn from one sample of a study of blood T cell repertoires in COVID-19. Assay used: immunoSEQ multiplex PCR; TCRdb lists only in-frame clones, some missing. The sample includes 60,000 or so clones, roughly 87% of them seen just once. The sequenced sample was peripheral blood. Receptor source: a human donor with acute or convalescent COVID-19. The donor label of this sample is uncertain. Both conserved end residues are part of each CDR3. D genes are given only for firm matches. Clone sizes are given selectively: once, few, many, or a class where the clone is expanded.

j_gene: TRBJ1-3
d_gene: TRBD1
abundance: -
len: 16
v_gene: TRBV19
CDR3aa: CASSFTGTGVGNTIYF
CDR3nt: TGTGCCAGTAGTTTCACCGGGACAGGGGTCGGAAACACCATATATTTT

j_gene: TRBJ2-6
d_gene: -
abundance: -
len: 16
v_gene: TRBV15
CDR3aa: CATSRQGITGANVLTF
CDR3nt: TGTGCCACCAGCAGACAGGGGATTACTGGGGCCAACGTCCTGACTTTC

j_gene: TRBJ2-3
d_gene: TRBD2
abundance: -
len: 16
v_gene: TRBV5-8
CDR3aa: CASSRLAGAITDTQYF
CDR3nt: TGTGCCAGCAGCCGACTAGCGGGAGCCATCACAGATACGCAGTATTTT

j_gene: TRBJ2-7
d_gene: -
abundance: -
len: 13
v_gene: TRBV19
CDR3aa: CAARETGFDEQYF
CDR3nt: TGTGCCGCCCGGGAGACAGGGTTCGACGAGCAGTACTTC

j_gene: TRBJ2-3
d_gene: TRBD2
abundance: -
len: 19
v_gene: TRBV27
CDR3aa: CASSLSSGGPAGWGDTQYF
CDR3nt: TGTGCCAGCAGTTTATCGTCGGGGGGTCCCGCGGGTTGGGGGGATACGCAGTATTTT

j_gene: TRBJ2-1
d_gene: TRBD2
abundance: -
len: 15
v_gene: TRBV11-2
CDR3aa: CASSSLAGVYNEQFF
CDR3nt: TGTGCCAGCAGCTCATTAGCGGGAGTCTACAATGAGCAGTTCTTC

j_gene: TRBJ1-4
d_gene: -
abundance: -
len: 15
v_gene: TRBV7-9
CDR3aa: CASSLALGTLEKLFF
CDR3nt: TGTGCCAGCAGCTTAGCCCTAGGGACACTTGAAAAACTGTTTTTT

j_gene: TRBJ2-7
d_gene: TRBD2
abundance: -
len: 14
v_gene: TRBV7-2
CDR3aa: CASSSTSGAYEQYF
CDR3nt: TGTGCCAGCAGCTCAACTAGCGGGGCCTACGAGCAGTACTTC

j_gene: TRBJ1-4
d_gene: TRBD1
abundance: -
len: 15
v_gene: TRBV27
CDR3aa: CASSPRGGTGEKLFF
CDR3nt: TGTGCCAGCAGTCCACGAGGGGGCACGGGGGAAAAACTGTTTTTT

j_gene: TRBJ2-1
d_gene: TRBD2
abundance: -
len: 18
v_gene: TRBV6-2/TRBV6-3
CDR3aa: CASSYSRSGRPWGHEQFF
CDR3nt: TGTGCCAGCAGTTACTCGAGAAGCGGGAGGCCCTGGGGCCATGAGCAGTTCTTC

j_gene: TRBJ2-2
d_gene: TRBD2
abundance: -
len: 16
v_gene: TRBV30
CDR3aa: CAWSRAIGGGTGELFF
CDR3nt: TGTGCCTGGAGCCGAGCTATCGGGGGGGGCACCGGGGAGCTGTTTTTT

j_gene: TRBJ2-1
d_gene: TRBD2
abundance: -
len: 17
v_gene: TRBV4-1
CDR3aa: CASSQESGLAVYNEQFF
CDR3nt: TGCGCCAGCAGCCAGGAGTCGGGACTAGCGGTCTACAATGAGCAGTTCTTC

j_gene: TRBJ2-3
d_gene: TRBD2
abundance: -
len: 19
v_gene: TRBV7-6
CDR3aa: CASSQWKAGALRHTDTQYF
CDR3nt: TGTGCCAGCAGCCAGTGGAAAGCGGGAGCCTTGAGACACACAGATACGCAGTATTTT

j_gene: TRBJ2-5
d_gene: TRBD2
abundance: -
len: 15
v_gene: TRBV2
CDR3aa: CASSQTSGSAETQYF
CDR3nt: TGTGCCAGCAGTCAGACTAGCGGGAGCGCAGAGACCCAGTACTTC

j_gene: TRBJ1-1
d_gene: -
abundance: once
len: 15
v_gene: TRBV18
CDR3aa: CASSPLPAEDTEAFF
CDR3nt: TGTGCCAGCTCACCACTGCCAGCGGAAGACACTGAAGCTTTCTTT

j_gene: TRBJ2-3
d_gene: -
abundance: -
len: 14
v_gene: TRBV3-1/TRBV3-2
CDR3aa: CASSQDLASSTQYF
CDR3nt: TGTGCCAGCAGCCAAGATTTAGCCTCGTCTACGCAGTATTTT

j_gene: TRBJ2-1
d_gene: TRBD2
abundance: -
len: 16
v_gene: TRBV12-5
CDR3aa: CASAPTGLAGGNEQFF
CDR3nt: TGTGCTAGTGCTCCGACCGGACTAGCGGGCGGAAATGAGCAGTTCTTC

j_gene: TRBJ1-2
d_gene: -
abundance: -
len: 11
v_gene: TRBV20-1
CDR3aa: CSAIGDYGYTF
CDR3nt: TGCAGTGCCATTGGAGACTATGGCTACACCTTC

j_gene: TRBJ2-3
d_gene: -
abundance: -
len: 13
v_gene: TRBV28
CDR3aa: CASSLQGSDTQYF
CDR3nt: TGTGCCAGCAGTTTACAGGGATCGGATACGCAGTATTTT

j_gene: TRBJ1-4
d_gene: -
abundance: once
len: 16
v_gene: TRBV30
CDR3aa: CAWSRGQRTTNEKLFF
CDR3nt: TGTGCCTGGAGTCGAGGACAGCGAACAACTAATGAAAAACTGTTTTTT

j_gene: TRBJ2-2
d_gene: -
abundance: few
len: 14
v_gene: TRBV4-1
CDR3aa: CASSQDPGTGELFF
CDR3nt: TGCGCCAGCAGCCAAGATCCGGGTACCGGGGAGCTGTTTTTT

j_gene: TRBJ2-5
d_gene: -
abundance: -
len: 11
v_gene: TRBV12-3/TRBV12-4
CDR3aa: CASSFLETQYF
CDR3nt: TGTGCCAGCAGTTTCTTGGAGACCCAGTACTTC

j_gene: TRBJ1-2
d_gene: -
abundance: -
len: 16
v_gene: TRBV18
CDR3aa: CASSPGIRTTNYGYTF
CDR3nt: TGTGCCAGCTCACCAGGTATAAGAACAACTAACTATGGCTACACCTTC

j_gene: TRBJ1-4
d_gene: -
abundance: once
len: 22
v_gene: TRBV27
CDR3aa: CASSPQFMGGPITFATNEKLFF
CDR3nt: TGTGCCAGCAGTCCGCAGTTTATGGGGGGACCGATTACTTTTGCAACTAATGAAAAACTGTTTTTT

j_gene: TRBJ2-1
d_gene: TRBD2
abundance: -
len: 16
v_gene: TRBV6-4
CDR3aa: CASRATSFPPYNEQFF
CDR3nt: TGTGCCAGCAGAGCGACTAGCTTCCCCCCCTACAATGAGCAGTTCTTC

j_gene: TRBJ2-1
d_gene: TRBD2
abundance: -
len: 16
v_gene: TRBV19
CDR3aa: CASSIDTSGRVDEQFF
CDR3nt: TGTGCCAGTAGTATAGATACTAGCGGGAGGGTGGATGAGCAGTTCTTC

j_gene: TRBJ2-3
d_gene: -
abundance: -
len: 12
v_gene: TRBV29-1
CDR3aa: CSVDRGTDTQYF
CDR3nt: TGCAGCGTTGACAGGGGCACAGATACGCAGTATTTT

j_gene: TRBJ1-2
d_gene: -
abundance: -
len: 16
v_gene: TRBV10-3
CDR3aa: CAISESLGGASYGYTF
CDR3nt: TGTGCCATCAGTGAGTCCCTCGGAGGGGCGAGTTATGGCTACACCTTC

j_gene: TRBJ1-1
d_gene: -
abundance: -
len: 13
v_gene: TRBV10-3
CDR3aa: CAISERGTTEAFF
CDR3nt: TGTGCCATCAGTGAGCGGGGGACCACTGAAGCTTTCTTT

j_gene: TRBJ1-2
d_gene: TRBD1
abundance: -
len: 16
v_gene: TRBV30
CDR3aa: CAWSGPRRGLSTGYTF
CDR3nt: TGTGCCTGGAGTGGACCCCGGAGGGGGCTGTCGACTGGCTACACCTTC

j_gene: TRBJ1-2
d_gene: -
abundance: few
len: 11
v_gene: TRBV28
CDR3aa: CASGAPYGYTF
CDR3nt: TGTGCCAGCGGGGCCCCCTATGGCTACACCTTC

j_gene: TRBJ2-5
d_gene: TRBD2
abundance: -
len: 14
v_gene: TRBV5-1
CDR3aa: CASSRTSGKETQYF
CDR3nt: TGCGCCAGCAGTCGGACTAGCGGGAAAGAGACCCAGTACTTC

j_gene: TRBJ2-5
d_gene: -
abundance: -
len: 14
v_gene: TRBV11-1
CDR3aa: CASSSRQVQETQYF
CDR3nt: TGTGCCAGCAGCTCAAGACAGGTTCAAGAGACCCAGTACTTC

j_gene: TRBJ2-4
d_gene: TRBD2
abundance: -
len: 17
v_gene: TRBV19
CDR3aa: CASSSLAGSAAKNIQYF
CDR3nt: TGTGCCAGTAGTTCACTAGCGGGATCGGCAGCCAAAAACATTCAGTACTTC

j_gene: TRBJ2-3
d_gene: TRBD2
abundance: -
len: 16
v_gene: TRBV7-3
CDR3aa: CASRRGLAGEEDTQYF
CDR3nt: TGTGCCAGCAGGCGGGGACTAGCGGGAGAAGAAGATACGCAGTATTTT

j_gene: TRBJ1-2
d_gene: -
abundance: -
len: 13
v_gene: TRBV2
CDR3aa: CASLQEVGGGYTF
CDR3nt: TGTGCCAGTTTACAGGAGGTAGGGGGTGGCTACACCTTC

j_gene: TRBJ2-3
d_gene: TRBD1
abundance: -
len: 14
v_gene: TRBV5-4
CDR3aa: CASSRTGVRDTQYF
CDR3nt: TGTGCCAGCAGCAGGACAGGGGTTCGGGATACGCAGTATTTT

j_gene: TRBJ1-6
d_gene: -
abundance: -
len: 16
v_gene: TRBV28
CDR3aa: CASSYLGGAQNSPLHF
CDR3nt: TGTGCCAGCAGCTACCTGGGAGGGGCCCAGAATTCACCCCTCCACTTT